The text below deals with one TCR beta chain. Antigen: not known. The table came from immunoSEQ multiplex PCR; TCRdb's copy has only in-frame clones and leaves some out. This table holds 170,000 or so clones, 80% to 95% found once. The sample belongs to a study of T cell responses to AZD1222 COVID-19 vaccine. Study findings and constraints: Mostly white British, mostly female donors; authors suggested clonal diversity may be underestimated. Nearly half of spike-specific TCRs reportedly target variant regions that are unmutated in the B.1.351 and B.1.1.7 variants. Sampling captured repertoires only after the peak T cell response.

This CDR3 is 13 amino acids long. Germline V gene data show CDR1 as MNHEY and CDR2 as SVGEGT. Trimming left V 4 bases short and J 3 bases short, with 10 bases between. The chain carries TRBV6-2 or TRBV6-3 and TRBJ2-7; D perhaps matches TRBD2 (5 bases). The clonotype originates from an adult who received the MenACWY meningococcal vaccine as a control. The specimen comprised peripheral blood, sampled 28 days after the second dose of the MenACWY control vaccine. As DNA, the CDR3 is TGTGCCAGCAGTTTTCGGGCGGGCTACGAGCAGTACTTC. It translates to CASSFRAGYEQYF.